Listed here are 14 T cell receptor beta chains from one sample, sequenced in a study of spatial heterogeneity in lung cancer. Time point reported: sample taken at primary tumor resection. Whole RNA came from tumor, nontumor lung or frozen PBMC and was sequenced without being sorted. Each CDR3 protein is one row after TCRdb ran MiXCR on the 5' RACE reads. This table has some 64,000 distinct CDR3 sequences, about 8% appearing once. Sequencing used PBMCs, obtained at surgery. The receptors shown here come from a female donor with early-stage non-small cell lung cancer.

This clonotype has a count of ten or more. V and J are TRBV9 and TRBJ1-1; no clear D gene. Germline CDR1 is SGDLS and CDR2 is YYNGEE. This CDR3 is 15 amino acids long. The V end was cut by 4 bases, the J end by 0 bases, with 13 bases between. In DNA, the CDR3 is TGTGCCAGCAGCCCCGATGGCAGCATGAACACTGAAGCTTTCTTT. Protein product: CASSPDGSMNTEAFF. Filled out from reference TRBV9 and TRBJ1-1, the complete variable domain reads DSGVTQTPKHLITATGQRVTLRCSPRSGDLSVYWYQQSLDQGLQFLIQYYNGEERAKGNILERFSAQQFPDLHSELNLSSLELGDSALYFCASSPDGSMNTEAFFGQGTRLTVV.

V is TRBV20-1 and J is TRBJ1-1; D is undetermined. This CDR3 spans 14 amino acids. Germline lookup yields CDR1 DFQATT and CDR2 SNEGSKA (reference sequence). The germline V and J ends were trimmed by 6 bases and 8 bases, with 22 bases remaining between them. The CDR3 DNA reads as TGCAGTGCCCCCCCAGAGGGCGTTGGAAGGGAAGCTTTCTTT. It yields the protein CSAPPEGVGREAFF.

This clonotype has ten or more counts. The chain uses TRBV7-3 and TRBJ2-4; 7 bases line up with TRBD1. V shed 2 bases and J 2 bases; nucleotides not matched to a gene: 9. This CDR3 is 17 amino acids long. Germline-derived CDR1 and CDR2 are SGHTA and FQGTGA. DNA for the CDR3: TGTGCCAGCAGCTTATCTCCGGGACAGCCAACCAAAAACATTCAGTACTTC. As protein: CASSLSPGQPTKNIQYF.

The chain employs TRBV11-3 and TRBJ2-1; D is possibly TRBD2 (6 bases). Germline V CDR1 and CDR2: SGHNT, YENEEA. V was pared by 5 bases and J by 3 bases, with 11 bases between. The CDR3 has 14 residues. In nucleotides, the CDR3 is TGTGCCAGCAGCGATGTGGGGGGCTACAATGAGCAGTTCTTC. Its protein is CASSDVGGYNEQFF.

Ten or more counts support this clonotype. This chain joins TRBV28 and TRBJ1-6; the D is unclear. The CDR3 extends over 15 amino acids. With 7 bases removed from V and 0 bases from J, the gap between germline ends came to 10 bases. Looked up from germline, CDR1 is MDHEN and CDR2 is SYDVKM. CDR3 coding DNA: TGTGCCAGCATAGGTTTGAGCTCCTATAATTCACCCCTCCACTTT. The encoded protein is CASIGLSSYNSPLHF.

In this sample, this clonotype turned up many times. The genes are TRBV12-3 or TRBV12-4 and TRBJ1-5; unclear D gene. This CDR3 contains 14 residues. V lost 3 bases to trimming and J lost 3 bases, with 9 bases between them. CDR3 bases: TGTGCCAGCAGTTTTCAGGACCTCAATCAGCCCCAGCATTTT. Its protein product is CASSFQDLNQPQHF.

This clonotype was observed a few times. The chain has TRBV6-6 and TRBJ1-3; TRBD1 agrees at 7 bases. V was pared by 10 bases and J by 2 bases, with 17 bases of the junction left unmatched. The length of the CDR3 is 17 residues. The germline V gene encodes CDR1 MNHNY and CDR2 SVGAGI (reference sequence). The DNA of the CDR3 is TGTGCCACCACTCGCACAGGGGCAGGGTTTGCTGGAAACACCATATATTTT. Protein: CATTRTGAGFAGNTIYF.

There are a few counts of this clonotype. The genes are TRBV20-1 and TRBJ1-5; 9 bases match TRBD1. V shed 7 bases and J 3 bases; nucleotides not matched to a gene: 7. In germline, CDR1 is DFQATT, CDR2 SNEGSKA (reference sequence). The CDR3 is made up of 14 amino acids. For the CDR3, the DNA is TGCAGTGTAGGGACAGGGCCTTCCAATCAGCCCCAGCATTTT. It is translated as CSVGTGPSNQPQHF.

Ten or more counts support this clonotype. The rearrangement uses TRBV28 and TRBJ1-1; D is uncertain. CDR1 and CDR2 (germline): MDHEN, SYDVKM. V was cut by 6 bases and J by 1 base, with 9 bases left in between. This CDR3 spans 13 amino acids. CDR3 in DNA: TGTGCCAGCAGCCCACCAGGGAACACTGAAGCTTTCTTT. Its protein product is CASSPPGNTEAFF.

The sample holds many counts of this clonotype. The genes are TRBV7-2 and TRBJ2-2; 8 nucleotides agree with TRBD1. Germline V gene data show CDR1 as SGHTA and CDR2 as FQGNSA. This CDR3 is 13 amino acids long. V lost 5 bases to trimming and J lost 5 bases; unmatched junction nucleotides: 1. This chain's CDR3 is CASSRQGTGELFF. CDR3 bases: TGTGCCAGCAGCCGACAGGGGACCGGGGAGCTGTTTTTT.

This clonotype was seen ten or more times. The gene calls are TRBV11-2 and TRBJ1-1, with D perhaps TRBD1 (5 bases). The V gene's germline CDR1 is SGHAT and CDR2 FQNNGV. The V end lost 5 bases, the J end lost 11 bases, and 15 bases lay between the germline ends. This CDR3 has 12 residues. The CDR3: CASSRPGLEAFF. As DNA, the CDR3 is TGTGCCAGCAGCCGACCGGGACTTGAGGCTTTCTTT.

The rearrangement uses TRBV11-2 and TRBJ1-1, with D perhaps matching TRBD1 (6 bases). Germline-derived CDR1 and CDR2 are SGHAT and FQNNGV. The CDR3 covers 14 residues. The V end lost 5 bases, the J end lost 1 base, and 11 bases lay between the germline ends. CDR3 loop: CASSLQQGNTEAFF. CDR3 DNA sequence: TGTGCCAGCAGCCTTCAACAGGGGAACACTGAAGCTTTCTTT. Drawing the rest from reference TRBV11-2 and TRBJ1-1, the complete variable domain is EAGVAQSPRYKIIEKRQSVAFWCNPISGHATLYWYQQILGQGPKLLIQFQNNGVVDDSQLPKDRFSAERLKGVDSTLKIQPAKLEDSAVYLCASSLQQGNTEAFFGQGTRLTVV.

CDR3 amino acids: CASSVGTLRETQYF. The DNA for the CDR3 is TGTGCCAGCAGCGTAGGTACCCTCCGAGAGACCCAGTACTTC. The V gene is TRBV9, the J gene TRBJ2-5, with D uncertain. V lost 0 bases and J 4 bases, leaving 10 bases between the germline ends. Germline loops: CDR1 SGDLS, CDR2 YYNGEE. This CDR3 has 14 residues. Complete variable domain (other parts from reference TRBV9 and TRBJ2-5): DSGVTQTPKHLITATGQRVTLRCSPRSGDLSVYWYQQSLDQGLQFLIQYYNGEERAKGNILERFSAQQFPDLHSELNLSSLELGDSALYFCASSVGTLRETQYFGPGTRLLVL.

Of note for this clonotype: A much larger clone lies a single base off, so this may be a read error. V is TRBV5-6 and J is TRBJ2-3; 9 bases match TRBD1. The CDR3 totals 14 residues. The germline V gene encodes CDR1 SGHDT and CDR2 YYEEEE. Here the CDR3 reads CVTQGARGTDTQYF. The CDR3 DNA reads as TGTGTCACACAGGGGGCCCGAGGCACAGATACGCAGTATTTT.